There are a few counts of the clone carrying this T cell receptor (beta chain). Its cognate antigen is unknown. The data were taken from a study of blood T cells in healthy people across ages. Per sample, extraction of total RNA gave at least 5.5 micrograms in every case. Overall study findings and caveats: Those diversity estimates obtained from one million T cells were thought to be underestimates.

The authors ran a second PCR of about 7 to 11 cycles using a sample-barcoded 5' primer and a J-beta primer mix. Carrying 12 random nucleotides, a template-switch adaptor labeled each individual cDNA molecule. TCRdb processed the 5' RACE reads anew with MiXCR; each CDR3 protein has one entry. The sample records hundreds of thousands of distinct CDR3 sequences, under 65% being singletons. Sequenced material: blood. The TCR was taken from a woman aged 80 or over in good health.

The CDR3 loop reads CASSQTVCEQYF. CDR3 DNA sequence: TGTGCCAGCAGCCAGACCGTCTGCGAGCAGTACTTC. V usage is TRBV7-2 and J usage is TRBJ2-7; D unresolved. CDR3 size: 12 residues. Between the trimmed V and J ends, which lost 5 bases and 6 bases, there was a span of 11 bases. Germline V gene data show CDR1 as SGHTA and CDR2 as FQGNSA.